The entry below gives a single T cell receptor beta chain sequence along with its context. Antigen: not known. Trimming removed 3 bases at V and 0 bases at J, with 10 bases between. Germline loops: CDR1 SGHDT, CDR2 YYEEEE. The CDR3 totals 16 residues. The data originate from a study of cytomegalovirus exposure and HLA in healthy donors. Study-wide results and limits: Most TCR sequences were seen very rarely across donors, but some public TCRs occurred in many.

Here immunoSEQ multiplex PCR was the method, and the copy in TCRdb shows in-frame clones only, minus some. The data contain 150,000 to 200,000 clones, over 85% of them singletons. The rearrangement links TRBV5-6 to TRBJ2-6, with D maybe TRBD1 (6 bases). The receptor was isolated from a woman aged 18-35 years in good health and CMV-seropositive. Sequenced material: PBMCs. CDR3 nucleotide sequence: TGTGCCAGCAGCTACCCAGGGGTCTCTGGGGCCAACGTCCTGACTTTC. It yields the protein CASSYPGVSGANVLTF.